Detailed here is one T cell receptor (beta chain). The germline V gene has CDR1 SGHRS and CDR2 YFSETQ. Trimming took 6 bases from V and 1 from J; bases not matched to a gene: 6. The CDR3 totals 14 residues. The data were taken from a study of radiotherapy plus CTLA-4 blockade in lung cancer. TCRdb keeps only in-frame clones here, not all; method: immunoSEQ multiplex PCR. In the table there are 55,000 or so clones, around 80% of which are singletons. The sequenced sample was peripheral blood, obtained from a patient treated with radiotherapy plus ipilimumab. V is TRBV5-1 and J is TRBJ2-7, with 8 bases lining up with TRBD1. The clonotype was recovered from a human donor with non-small cell lung cancer whose response to radiotherapy plus ipilimumab could not be evaluated. The CDR3 coding sequence is TGCGCCAGCAAGCCGGGACAGGCTTCCTACGAGCAGTACTTC. Translated: CASKPGQASYEQYF.